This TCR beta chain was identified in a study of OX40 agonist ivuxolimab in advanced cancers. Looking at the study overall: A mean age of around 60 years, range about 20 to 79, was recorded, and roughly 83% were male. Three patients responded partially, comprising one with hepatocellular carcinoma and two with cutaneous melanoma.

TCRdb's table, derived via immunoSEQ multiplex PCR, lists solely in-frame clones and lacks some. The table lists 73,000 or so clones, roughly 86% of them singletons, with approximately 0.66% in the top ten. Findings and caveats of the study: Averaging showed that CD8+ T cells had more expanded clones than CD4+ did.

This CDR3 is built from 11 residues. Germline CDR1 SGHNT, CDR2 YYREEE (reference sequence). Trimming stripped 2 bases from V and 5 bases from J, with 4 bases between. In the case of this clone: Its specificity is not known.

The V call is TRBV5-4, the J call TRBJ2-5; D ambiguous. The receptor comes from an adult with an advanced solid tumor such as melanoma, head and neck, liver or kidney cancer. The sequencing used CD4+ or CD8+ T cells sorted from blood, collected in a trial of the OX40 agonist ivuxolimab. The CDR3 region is CASSLAETQYF. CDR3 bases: TGTGCCAGCAGCTTAGCTGAGACCCAGTACTTC.